What follows are 2 T cell receptor beta chains derived from one specimen sequenced in a study of tissue T cells after allogeneic stem cell transplantation. Measured with immunoSEQ multiplex PCR; TCRdb has only the in-frame clones, and not every one. In the table there are 20,000 to 25,000 clones, about 70% of which are singletons. What was sequenced was blood. The receptors shown here come from a female BALB/c mouse in good health. MHC haplotype of the strain: H2-d.

On this clone itself: Gene names are mouse gene names. The read falls 1 residue short of the CDR3 end, and the missing part is taken from the germline J gene. This chain connects TRBV29 to TRBJ1-4; the D gene is possibly TRBD1 (6 bases). V lost 6 bases, J lost 0 bases, and 14 bases lay in between. This CDR3 spans 16 amino acids. Per germline, CDR1 MSHET and CDR2 SYDVDS. CDR3 bases read: TGTGCTAGCAGCCCCGGGACAAGAATTTCCAACGAAAGATTATTT. Translating gives CASSPGTRISNERLF. The entire CDR3 is CASSPGTRISNERLFF.

This clone showed up just once. Mouse germline and gene names are used. From the germline J gene comes the end of the CDR3, since the read stops 1 residue before it. The V gene is TRBV13-3, the J gene TRBJ2-2, with TRBD1 identical over 10 bases. The ends lost 6 bases at V and 6 bases at J; junction bases unmatched: 2. The CDR3 has 13 amino acids. Germline CDR1 NNHDY, CDR2 SYVADS. CDR3 DNA (partial): TGTGCCAGCAAAGGACAGGGGGCCGGGCAGCTCTAC. This codes for CASKGQGAGQLY. The whole CDR3 region reads CASKGQGAGQLYF.